Detailed here is one T cell receptor (beta chain). In this sample, this clone turned up once. Its specific antigen is unknown. Base qualities are not recorded, but no much larger clone differs from it by a single base. The collaborating institutions used their own protocols to collect whole blood in K2EDTA tubes. Collaborator samples were shipped for TCRbeta analysis as frozen whole blood, isolated PBMCs, or DNA extracted from either sample type. This entry belongs to a study of blood T cell repertoires in COVID-19 (dated by TCRdb to the early 2020s). Regarding the research as a whole: Samples covering the acute and convalescent phases of COVID-19 were provided by collaborators in the United States, Italy and Spain. The material from the prospective study consisted of cDNA or gDNA derived from T cells, B-cell-depleted T cells, or PBMCs. The dataset comprised deeply sampled blood TCRbeta repertoires from subjects exposed to, actively infected with, or recovered from COVID-19. The repertoires were made available in a free public database intended to serve as a resource for research on the immune response to SARS-CoV-2. The samples were drawn from two sources: the first 160 participants of the ongoing ImmuneRACE study, and 1,000 to 1,500 subjects contributed by 6 global collaborators. Sample metadata almost always included a de-identified subject ID, COVID-19 status, age in years and sex. HLA class I and class II types, where available, came from metadata supplied by the sample provider rather than from assay-based typing.

TCRbeta CDR3 regions were amplified from genomic DNA by means of the immunoSEQ Assay, a bias-controlled multiplex PCR. In the paper's pipeline: Within the assay, amplification of reference gene primers was used to estimate how many nucleated cells each sample contained. To quantify the absolute abundance of each unique TCRbeta CDR3 rearrangement, sequence reads were collapsed and filtered. Productive Simpson clonality was computed per sample as the square root of Simpson's diversity index over productive rearrangements. TCRdb stores this immuneACCESS table with in-frame sequences only. Part of the clones is absent; in the studies checked, under half of the shortfall reflects unresolved V genes, and no reason is known for the rest. V and J calls and clone size follow that table, whereas D and trimming were derived from the DNA. The sample contains about 49,000 clones, around 87% of them found a single time. Over 4% of the sample goes to the ten largest clones.

Including cysteine and phenylalanine, the CDR3 has 13 amino acids. Of the read, only the CDR3 DNA is kept; its 39 bases are in frame from base 1. V gives up 9 bases and J gives up 3 bases, and the segment between their germline ends measures 10 bases. Via the germline V gene, CDR1 is KGHDR and CDR2 SFDVKD. Overall results and qualifications from the work: Clinical and demographic metadata were provided uncurated, with the amount varying by source and participant.

This sequence uses TRBV24-1 and TRBJ2-2; TRBD2 might be the D gene, on 5 matching bases. This TCR derives from a human donor in a cohort sampled during active COVID-19. Sequencing used peripheral blood. The DNA sequence is given as TGTGCCACCTCCGGGATTTACACCGGGGAGCTGTTTTTT. This codes for CATSGIYTGELFF.